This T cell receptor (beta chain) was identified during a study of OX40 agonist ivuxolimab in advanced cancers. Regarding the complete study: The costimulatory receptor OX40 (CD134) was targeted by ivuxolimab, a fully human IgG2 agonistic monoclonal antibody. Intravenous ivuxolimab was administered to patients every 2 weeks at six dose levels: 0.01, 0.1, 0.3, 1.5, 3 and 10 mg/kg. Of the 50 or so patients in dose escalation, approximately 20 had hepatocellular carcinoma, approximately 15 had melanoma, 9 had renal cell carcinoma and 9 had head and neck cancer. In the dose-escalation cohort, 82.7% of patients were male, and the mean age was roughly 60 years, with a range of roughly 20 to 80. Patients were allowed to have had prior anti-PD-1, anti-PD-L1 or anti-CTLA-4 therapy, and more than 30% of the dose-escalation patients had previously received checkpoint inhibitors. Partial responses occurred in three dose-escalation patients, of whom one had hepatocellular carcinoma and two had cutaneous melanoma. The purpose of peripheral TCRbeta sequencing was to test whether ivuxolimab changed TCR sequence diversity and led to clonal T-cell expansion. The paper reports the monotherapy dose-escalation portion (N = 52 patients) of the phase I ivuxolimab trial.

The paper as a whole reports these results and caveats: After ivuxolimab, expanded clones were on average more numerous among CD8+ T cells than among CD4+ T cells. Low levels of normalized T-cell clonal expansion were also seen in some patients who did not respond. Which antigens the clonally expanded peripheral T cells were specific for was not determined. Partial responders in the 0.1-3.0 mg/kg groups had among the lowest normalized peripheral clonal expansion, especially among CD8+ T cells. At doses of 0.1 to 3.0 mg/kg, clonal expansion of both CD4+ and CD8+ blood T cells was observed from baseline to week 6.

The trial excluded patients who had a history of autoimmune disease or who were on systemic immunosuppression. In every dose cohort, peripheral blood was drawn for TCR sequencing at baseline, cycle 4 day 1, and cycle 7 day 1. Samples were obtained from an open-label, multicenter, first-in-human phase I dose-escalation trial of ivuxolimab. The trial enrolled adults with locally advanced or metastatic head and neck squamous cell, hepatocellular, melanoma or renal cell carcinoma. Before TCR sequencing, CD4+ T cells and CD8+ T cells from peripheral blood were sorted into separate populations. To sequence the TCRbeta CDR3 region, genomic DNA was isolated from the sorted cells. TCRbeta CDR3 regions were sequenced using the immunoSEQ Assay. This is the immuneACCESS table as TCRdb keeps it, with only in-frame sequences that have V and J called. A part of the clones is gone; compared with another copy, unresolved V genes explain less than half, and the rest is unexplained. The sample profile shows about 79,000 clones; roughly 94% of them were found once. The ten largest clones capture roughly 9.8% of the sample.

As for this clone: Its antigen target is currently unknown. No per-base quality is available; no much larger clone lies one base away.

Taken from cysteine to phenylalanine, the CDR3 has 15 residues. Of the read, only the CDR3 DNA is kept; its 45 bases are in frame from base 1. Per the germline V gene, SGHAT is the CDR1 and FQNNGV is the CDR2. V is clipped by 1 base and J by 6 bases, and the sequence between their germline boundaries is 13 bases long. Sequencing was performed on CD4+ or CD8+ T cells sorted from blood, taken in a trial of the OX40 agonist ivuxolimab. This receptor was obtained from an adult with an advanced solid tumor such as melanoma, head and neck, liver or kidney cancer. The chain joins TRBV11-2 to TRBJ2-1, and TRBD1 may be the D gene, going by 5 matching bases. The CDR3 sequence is CASSLVLGLINEQFF. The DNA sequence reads TGTGCCAGCAGCTTAGTGTTGGGGCTGATCAATGAGCAGTTCTTC.